Following are 13 T cell receptor beta chains from one sample sequenced in a study of graft-versus-host responses after intestinal transplantation. Measured with immunoSEQ multiplex PCR; TCRdb has only the in-frame clones, and not every one. The sample lists about 10,000 clones; roughly 38% were seen once. Co-plated with approximately 200,000 CFSE-labeled responder cells were approximately 200,000 irradiated, violet-dye-labeled stimulator cells. Specimen: alloreactive CD8+ T cells from a mixed lymphocyte reaction culture, collected before intestinal transplant. The subset here: CFSE-low proliferating T cells sorted from approximately 6-day pre-transplant mixed lymphocyte reaction (GvH or HvG direction). Source of these receptors: a human patient who received an intestinal transplant.

CDR3 nucleotide sequence: TGTGCCAGCAGTTACTCTTACAGGGCTGAGCAGTTCTTC. Amino acid sequence: CASSYSYRAEQFF. The chain couples TRBV6-6 to TRBJ2-1, with a possible D match to TRBD1 (6 bases). The ends were cut back, 0 bases at V and 9 bases at J, with 9 bases in the middle. Germline-derived CDR1 and CDR2 are MNHNY and SVGAGI (reference sequence). This CDR3 has 13 residues.

This clone counts as medium-sized. Since no conserved phenylalanine or tryptophan closes the CDR3, a read error is the likely cause. Because the CDR3's place on the DNA is in doubt, the DNA is left out and the CDR3 is given as listed by TCRdb. The chain carries TRBV6-5 and TRBJ2-7; the table's D call, TRBD1, was not checked against the DNA. Germline CDR1 is MNHEY and CDR2 is SVGAGI. Ends included, the CDR3 has 9 residues. The CDR3 is CASRTGHPR.

This clone has just a few counts. The chain joins TRBV28 to TRBJ1-5; 8 positions agree with TRBD1. The CDR3 spans 15 residues. V was pared by 3 bases and J by 6 bases, with 7 bases of the junction left unmatched. Germline values: CDR1 MDHEN, CDR2 SYDVKM. This CDR3 reads CASSFQPGGGQPQHF. In nucleotides, the CDR3 is TGTGCCAGCAGTTTCCAACCAGGGGGCGGTCAGCCCCAGCATTTT. Filled out from reference TRBV28 and TRBJ1-5, the complete variable domain reads DVKVTQSSRYLVKRTGEKVFLECVQDMDHENMFWYRQDPGLGLRLIYFSYDVKMKEKGDIPEGYSVSREKKERFSLILESASTNQTSMYLCASSFQPGGGQPQHFGDGTRLSIL.

The chain recombines TRBV13 with TRBJ2-1, with D possibly being TRBD1 (7 bases). The CDR3 covers 15 residues. The germline V gene encodes CDR1 PRHDT and CDR2 FYEKMQ (reference sequence). Between the trimmed V and J ends, which lost 5 bases and 9 bases, there was a span of 20 bases. The CDR3 DNA follows: TGTGCCAGCAGCACACAGGGGACTGGGAGCGGTGAGCAGTTCTTC. It specifies CASSTQGTGSGEQFF.

The V gene is TRBV15, the J gene TRBJ2-1; D unresolved. Trimming removed 2 bases at V and 10 bases at J, with 9 bases between. Looked up from germline, CDR1 is LNHNV and CDR2 is YYDKDF (reference sequence). The CDR3 contains 12 residues. The DNA for the CDR3 is TGTGCCACCAGCAGACTCTTCGGGGAGCAGTTCTTC. It is translated as CATSRLFGEQFF. The whole variable domain, filled in from reference TRBV15 and TRBJ2-1, reads DAMVIQNPRYQVTQFGKPVTLSCSQTLNHNVMYWYQQKSSQAPKLLFHYYDKDFNNEADTPDNFQSRRPNTSFCFLDIRSPGLGDTAMYLCATSRLFGEQFFGPGTRLTVL.

The chain joins TRBV7-6 to TRBJ2-2; D ambiguous. Germline V gene lookup returns CDR1 SGHVS and CDR2 FNYEAQ. Deletions cut 1 base from V and 3 bases from J, with 6 bases between. This CDR3 contains 14 residues. The CDR3 nucleotides are TGTGCCAGCAGCTTAGGAGTCGACACCGGGGAGCTGTTTTTT. The encoded protein is CASSLGVDTGELFF.

The V gene is TRBV7-9, the J gene TRBJ1-1, with 7 bases matching TRBD1. The CDR3 has 14 residues. The trim removed 5 bases at V and 1 base at J, leaving 4 bases unmatched. Germline loops: CDR1 SEHNR, CDR2 FQNEAQ (reference sequence). The CDR3 DNA follows: TGTGCCAGCAGCACCCGACAGGGGAACACTGAAGCTTTCTTT. This gives the protein CASSTRQGNTEAFF.

J is TRBJ2-7 and V is TRBV5-4, with a weak D call TRBD2 (7 bases). Per germline, CDR1 SGHNT and CDR2 YYREEE (reference sequence). The CDR3 spans 17 residues. V lost 0 bases, J lost 7 bases, and 23 bases lay in between. This CDR3 is CASSLASPSGGPTEQYF. The CDR3 DNA is TGTGCCAGCAGCTTGGCCTCCCCCTCGGGGGGCCCTACTGAGCAGTACTTC.

This clone was seen more than once but under ten times. V gene TRBV15 combines with J gene TRBJ2-5, with a tentative D call TRBD1 (7 bases). The germline V gene has CDR1 LNHNV and CDR2 YYDKDF (reference sequence). The CDR3 totals 16 residues. V lost 1 base, J lost 5 bases, and 17 bases lay in between. This chain's CDR3 is CATSRVSEGRGETQYF. As DNA, the CDR3 is TGTGCCACCAGCAGAGTCTCGGAGGGCAGGGGGGAGACCCAGTACTTC.

This clone is medium-sized by share. This chain links TRBV28 with TRBJ2-7; weak D call: TRBD1 (5 bases). The V end was cut by 2 bases, the J end by 2 bases, with 7 bases between. The CDR3 length is 13 residues. Germline V gives CDR1 MDHEN, CDR2 SYDVKM. This CDR3 is CASSLAGTYEQYF. The CDR3 region has the DNA TGTGCCAGCAGTTTAGCAGGGACCTACGAGCAGTACTTC.

V usage is TRBV28 and J usage is TRBJ2-3; 7 bases line up with TRBD1. The CDR3 loop spans 16 amino acids. Germline values: CDR1 MDHEN, CDR2 SYDVKM. V trimming: 7 bases; J trimming: 8 bases; junction bases outside the gene matches: 18. In DNA, the CDR3 is TGTGCCAGCATCAAAGGGGGCAAAGATGGTGTGGGTACGCAGTATTTT. Its translation is CASIKGGKDGVGTQYF.

The chain uses TRBV6-6 and TRBJ1-2; D gene ambiguous. The CDR3 sequence is 12 residues long. In germline, CDR1 is MNHNY, CDR2 SVGAGI (reference sequence). V was cut by 9 bases and J by 3 bases, with 11 bases left in between. The chain's CDR3 is CARWREDYGYTF. The CDR3 bases are TGTGCCAGATGGAGGGAGGACTATGGCTACACCTTC.

The gene calls are TRBV11-2 and TRBJ2-5; maybe TRBD1 (5 bases). Deletions cut 6 bases from V and 3 bases from J, with 11 bases between. The V gene's germline CDR1 is SGHAT and CDR2 FQNNGV. This CDR3 contains 13 residues. For the CDR3, the DNA is TGTGCCAGCAGGTGGGGCTGGGAAGAGACCCAGTACTTC. Its translation is CASRWGWEETQYF.